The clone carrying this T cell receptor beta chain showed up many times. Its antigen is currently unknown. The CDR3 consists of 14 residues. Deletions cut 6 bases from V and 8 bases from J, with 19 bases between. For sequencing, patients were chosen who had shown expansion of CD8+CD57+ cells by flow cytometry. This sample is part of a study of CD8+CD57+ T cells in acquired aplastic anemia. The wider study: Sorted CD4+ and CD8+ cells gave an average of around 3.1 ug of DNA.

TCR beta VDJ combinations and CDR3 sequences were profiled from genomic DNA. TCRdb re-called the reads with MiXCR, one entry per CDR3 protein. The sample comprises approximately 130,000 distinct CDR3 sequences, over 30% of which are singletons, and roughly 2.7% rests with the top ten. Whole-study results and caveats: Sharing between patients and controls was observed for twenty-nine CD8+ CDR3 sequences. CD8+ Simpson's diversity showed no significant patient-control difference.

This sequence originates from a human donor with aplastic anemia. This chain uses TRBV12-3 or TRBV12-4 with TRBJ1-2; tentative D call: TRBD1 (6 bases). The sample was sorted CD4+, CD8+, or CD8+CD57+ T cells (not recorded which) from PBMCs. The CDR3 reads CASSTGHPTRGYTF. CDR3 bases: TGTGCCAGCAGCACGGGACACCCAACGAGGGGCTACACCTTC.